This entry lists 4 T cell receptor beta chains sequenced from one sample in a study of Graves' ophthalmopathy and Graves' hyperthyroidism. The TCR beta CDR3 regions underwent amplification from RNA transcripts. First-round RT-PCR used HTBI primers; second-round multiplex PCR followed. Via MiXCR, TCRdb re-called the multiplex PCR reads, giving one row per CDR3 protein. The repertoire has hundreds of thousands of distinct CDR3 sequences, roughly two fifths of them found once; the top ten carry 44%. Sequenced material: peripheral blood. These receptors all come from an adult man with Graves' ophthalmopathy.

This clonotype appeared a few times. V is TRBV20-1 and J is TRBJ1-5, with D possibly matching TRBD1 (5 bases). The V gene lost 2 bases and the J gene lost 7 bases, with 9 bases spanning the gap. The germline gives CDR1 DFQATT, CDR2 SNEGSKA (reference sequence). The CDR3 sequence is 12 residues long. The CDR3: CSARLGGQPQHF. CDR3 coding DNA: TGCAGTGCTAGACTGGGGGGACAGCCCCAGCATTTT.

V gene TRBV27 combines with J gene TRBJ1-2; no definite D call. There are 13 residues in the CDR3. Germline V gene lookup returns CDR1 MNHEY and CDR2 SMNVEV (reference sequence). V was shortened by 4 bases and J by 7 bases, with 13 bases between the two germline ends. In DNA, the CDR3 is TGTGCCAGCAGTTCGACTCCGGTGTTTGGCTACACCTTC. It yields the protein CASSSTPVFGYTF.

As regards this clonotype: A read error is possible here, since a much larger clone lies one base away. The gene calls are TRBV2 and TRBJ1-1, with 7 bases fitting TRBD1. Trimming took 7 bases from V and 4 from J; bases not matched to a gene: 12. The CDR3 has 15 amino acids. Germline assignment: CDR1 SNHLY and CDR2 FYNNEI. As DNA, the CDR3 is TGTGCCAGCAACGACCGGACAGGTTGGAGCACTGAAGCTTTCTTT. Residues: CASNDRTGWSTEAFF.

This chain joins TRBV25-1 and TRBJ2-5; 8 bases map to TRBD1. The germline V gene has CDR1 MGHDK and CDR2 SYGVNS. CDR3 size: 13 residues. The CDR3 region is CAQQGVLQETQYF. The CDR3, as DNA: TGTGCACAACAGGGGGTACTCCAAGAGACCCAGTACTTC.